The T cell receptor beta chain described here comes from a study of identifying expanded T cells in peripheral blood. Repertoires were generated with immunoSEQ multiplex PCR, while TCRdb's copy carries only in-frame clones and drops some. The table includes about 84,000 clones, 75% to 90% detected once. J lost 5 bases, V lost 3 bases, and 10 bases had no gene match. This CDR3 has 15 residues. Germline V gives CDR1 SGHRS, CDR2 YFSETQ. The sequenced sample was blood. The receptor comes from a person aged 18 to 75 in good health. V usage is TRBV5-1 and J usage is TRBJ2-5, with 7 bases fitting TRBD1. CDR3 amino acids: CASSYRTGLGETQYF. The CDR3 nucleotides read TGCGCCAGCAGCTACCGGACAGGCCTAGGGGAGACCCAGTACTTC.